Presented here are 27 T cell receptor beta chains from one specimen sequenced in a study of blood T cells in healthy people across ages. A sample-barcoded 5' primer and a J-beta primer mix were used in a second PCR of about 7 to 11 cycles. One entry per CDR3 protein results from TCRdb running MiXCR on the 5' RACE reads. Of some 920,000 distinct CDR3 sequences listed, roughly 47% are singletons. Material for sequencing was blood. Receptors were obtained from a woman aged 55-70 years in good health.

The rearrangement joins TRBV9 to TRBJ2-3; 12 bases fit TRBD2. Germline V gene data show CDR1 as SGDLS and CDR2 as YYNGEE. This CDR3 spans 17 amino acids. J was trimmed by 4 bases and V by 4 bases; bases with no gene match: 10. The CDR3 loop is CASSPMTSGSGADTQYF. The CDR3 DNA is TGTGCCAGCAGCCCCATGACTAGCGGGAGTGGAGCAGATACGCAGTATTTT.

This clonotype has only a few counts. Here the CDR3 reads CSARGTGAPEQYF. In DNA form, the CDR3 reads TGCAGTGCTAGGGGGACAGGGGCGCCCGAGCAGTACTTC. V and J are TRBV20-1 and TRBJ2-7; 10 bases fit TRBD1. V shed 3 bases and J 6 bases; nucleotides not matched to a gene: 5. The germline CDR1 and CDR2 sequences are DFQATT and SNEGSKA (reference sequence). This CDR3 has 13 amino acids.

This clonotype was picked up many times. This chain uses TRBV29-1 with TRBJ2-5; 9 bases are shared with TRBD1. Germline CDR1 reads SQVTM; CDR2 reads ANQGSEA. The CDR3 sequence is 14 residues long. The V gene end was trimmed by 6 bases and the J gene end by 4 bases; junction bases not matched to a gene: 9. CDR3 bases: TGCAGCGTGACTCCGGGACAGGGAGGAGAGACCCAGTACTTC. Amino acid sequence: CSVTPGQGGETQYF.

Notes on this clonotype: Sequence at one end of the junction differs from germline and may be a read error. This chain uses TRBV20-1 with TRBJ2-3; weak D call: TRBD1 (5 bases). The CDR3 is 14 amino acids. Germline lookup yields CDR1 DFQATT and CDR2 SNEGSKA (reference sequence). CDR3 nucleotides: TGCAGTGCTAGCAACAGGATAAGCACAGATGCGCAGTATTTT. Translation gives CSASNRISTDAQYF.

The chain links TRBV2 to TRBJ2-1, with 14 bases fitting TRBD2. CDR3 length: 17 residues. The V and J ends lost 3 bases and 7 bases, in that order; junction bases with no gene match: 8. Germline V gene data show CDR1 as SNHLY and CDR2 as FYNNEI. CDR3 protein: CASSEERGTSGRNEQFF. DNA of the CDR3: TGTGCCAGCAGTGAGGAGAGGGGGACTAGCGGGAGAAATGAGCAGTTCTTC.

The chain links TRBV20-1 to TRBJ2-1; D is uncertain. The DNA matches TRBJ2-7 better at its end, which makes the J call doubtful. The CDR3 length is 13 residues. CDR1 and CDR2 (germline): DFQATT, SNEGSKA (reference sequence). CDR3 DNA sequence: TGCAGTGCTCTACCGGGTTCCTACAATGAGCAGTACTTC. Amino acid sequence: CSALPGSYNEQYF.

The CDR3 reads CSVFRGYNEQFF. In nucleotides, the CDR3 is TGCAGCGTCTTTAGAGGGTACAATGAGCAGTTCTTC. This sequence joins TRBV29-1 and TRBJ2-1, with D maybe TRBD2 (5 bases). The CDR3 is made up of 12 amino acids. V lost 6 bases, J lost 4 bases, and 10 bases lay in between. Germline-derived CDR1 and CDR2 are SQVTM and ANQGSEA.

This clonotype was seen ten or more times. This rearrangement joins TRBV4-1 to TRBJ2-7, with 7 bases fitting TRBD1. The CDR3 totals 14 residues. V dropped 4 bases and J dropped 3; count of bases not matched to a gene: 6. CDR1 is MGHRA, CDR2 YSYEKL, per germline. CDR3 coding DNA: TGCGCCAGCAGCCGGCCGGGACAGAGCTACGAGCAGTACTTC. Translated, it gives CASSRPGQSYEQYF.

The chain joins TRBV15 to TRBJ2-3, with D unclear. Germline lookup yields CDR1 LNHNV and CDR2 YYDKDF (reference sequence). The CDR3 totals 15 residues. V lost 0 bases and J 0 bases, leaving 7 bases between the germline ends. The CDR3 sequence: CATSRDRASTDTQYF. CDR3 sequence (DNA): TGTGCCACCAGCAGAGATCGGGCCAGCACAGATACGCAGTATTTT. The whole variable domain, filled in from reference TRBV15 and TRBJ2-3, reads DAMVIQNPRYQVTQFGKPVTLSCSQTLNHNVMYWYQQKSSQAPKLLFHYYDKDFNNEADTPDNFQSRRPNTSFCFLDIRSPGLGDTAMYLCATSRDRASTDTQYFGPGTRLTVL.

The chain uses TRBV9 and TRBJ2-1; no clear D gene. This CDR3 contains 12 residues. Trimming took off 0 bases at V and 9 bases at J, with 7 bases between the two ends. In germline, CDR1 is SGDLS, CDR2 YYNGEE. The CDR3 loop is CASSVATGEQFF. Written as DNA, the CDR3 is TGTGCCAGCAGCGTAGCTACGGGTGAGCAGTTCTTC.

This chain uses TRBV11-2 with TRBJ2-4; 7 bases are a match to TRBD2. Judging by the DNA end, TRBJ2-7 fits better; the J call may be wrong. Germline V gives CDR1 SGHAT, CDR2 FQNNGV. There are 15 residues in the CDR3. CDR3 DNA sequence: TGTGCCAGCACCGGGGGGAAATCTTCCACCTACGAGCAGTACTTC. Translation: CASTGGKSSTYEQYF.

The rearrangement uses TRBV11-1 and TRBJ2-1; TRBD2 might be the D (6 bases). The CDR3 loop spans 15 amino acids. With 3 bases removed from V and 1 base from J, the gap between germline ends came to 10 bases. Germline values: CDR1 SGHAT, CDR2 FQDESV (reference sequence). The CDR3 loop reads CASSFRLVSYNEQFF. CDR3 nucleotides: TGTGCCAGCAGCTTCAGACTAGTTTCCTACAATGAGCAGTTCTTC.

This clonotype came up a few times. The chain couples TRBV4-1 to TRBJ1-5, with D hard to call. Per the germline V gene, CDR1 is MGHRA and CDR2 is YSYEKL. Trimming cost V 3 bases and J 7 bases, with 10 bases left between them. This CDR3 has 13 residues. CDR3 amino acids: CASSHGVHQPQHF. In DNA form, the CDR3 reads TGCGCCAGCAGCCACGGGGTCCACCAGCCCCAGCATTTT.

This clonotype was observed many times. The chain combines TRBV4-3 with TRBJ2-7; D is possibly TRBD2 (5 bases). CDR1 is LGHNA, CDR2 YSLEER, per germline. V was pared by 2 bases and J by 3 bases, with 17 bases between. The CDR3 is made up of 16 amino acids. This chain's CDR3 is CASSQNDREYFYEQYF. The CDR3 nucleotides are TGCGCCAGCAGCCAAAACGATCGGGAATACTTCTACGAGCAGTACTTC.

This sequence joins TRBV2 and TRBJ1-6; 9 bases agree with TRBD1. The CDR3 runs 14 residues. Germline V CDR1 and CDR2: SNHLY, FYNNEI. The junction had 8 bases not matched to a gene; V was cut back by 8 bases and J by 9 bases. The CDR3 reads CASQTGTGPSPLHF. Here the CDR3 DNA reads TGTGCCAGCCAGACCGGGACAGGGCCTTCACCCCTCCACTTT. Using reference TRBV2 and TRBJ1-6 for the parts outside the CDR3, the full variable domain is EPEVTQTPSHQVTQMGQEVILRCVPISNHLYFYWYRQILGQKVEFLVSFYNNEISEKSEIFDDQFSVERPDGSNFTLKIRSTKLEDSAMYFCASQTGTGPSPLHFGNGTRLTVT.

This chain joins TRBV20-1 and TRBJ2-5, with D possibly being TRBD1 (6 bases). The CDR3 has 15 amino acids. Germline loops: CDR1 DFQATT, CDR2 SNEGSKA (reference sequence). Trimming shortened V by 3 bases and J by 0 bases, and 14 bases separated the two germline ends. CDR3 sequence reads: CSARVGQQYQETQYF. The CDR3 DNA follows: TGCAGTGCTAGGGTCGGACAGCAGTACCAAGAGACCCAGTACTTC.

This clonotype showed up just a few times. V usage is TRBV29-1 and J usage is TRBJ2-3; the match to TRBD1 covers 7 bases. CDR3 length equals 15 residues. After removal of 0 bases from V and 6 bases from J, the junction contained 9 bases not matched to a gene. Per germline, CDR1 SQVTM and CDR2 ANQGSEA. The CDR3 DNA reads as TGCAGCGTTGAAGATCGAGGGGGCGCATCGGATACGCAGTATTTT. Its protein product is CSVEDRGGASDTQYF.

A note on this clonotype: Since the CDR3 does not end with the conserved phenylalanine or tryptophan, this likely comes from a read error. The J gene is TRBJ2-7, the V gene TRBV7-2, with 8 bases lining up with TRBD1. With 4 bases clipped from V and 0 bases from J, the junction kept 2 bases outside the gene matches. The CDR3 is 14 amino acids. Germline V gives CDR1 SGHTA, CDR2 FQGNSA. CDR3 sequence reads: CASSSGQVSYEQYL. The CDR3, as DNA: TGTGCCAGCAGCTCGGGACAGGTCTCCTACGAGCAGTACTTA.

The V and J genes are TRBV12-3 or TRBV12-4 and TRBJ2-2, with a possible D match to TRBD2 (6 bases). The CDR3 loop spans 13 amino acids. Trimming took 5 bases from V and 6 from J, leaving 10 bases between them. The CDR3 sequence is CASSRRGAGELFF. DNA for the CDR3: TGTGCCAGCAGTCGGCGGGGAGCCGGGGAGCTGTTTTTT.

This chain uses TRBV5-1 with TRBJ2-7; TRBD1 matches at 11 bases. Germline V gene lookup returns CDR1 SGHRS and CDR2 YFSETQ. With 0 bases clipped from V and 7 bases from J, the junction kept 9 bases outside the gene matches. The CDR3 extends over 16 amino acids. The DNA for the CDR3 is TGCGCCAGCAGCTTGGAGACCGGGACAGGGGGGAATGAGCAGTACTTC. It translates to CASSLETGTGGNEQYF.

This clonotype was seen a few times. CDR3 in DNA: TGCGCCAGCAGCGCCTACAGGGGAAGAGGCGTCGAGCAGTACTTC. Translating gives CASSAYRGRGVEQYF. This chain uses TRBV5-1 with TRBJ2-5; 7 nucleotides align to TRBD1. The DNA end favors TRBJ2-7, so the J call may be wrong. The CDR3 totals 15 residues. The germline V gene has CDR1 SGHRS and CDR2 YFSETQ.

Only a few counts were recorded for this clonotype. CDR3 in DNA: TGTGCCAGCAGTTATGGACAGGGGCAATATGGCTACACCTTC. It translates to CASSYGQGQYGYTF. This rearrangement joins TRBV3-1 to TRBJ1-2; 9 bases line up with TRBD1. The J segment lost 5 bases and the V segment lost 6 bases, leaving 7 bases of the junction unmatched. CDR3 size: 14 residues. The germline CDR1 and CDR2 sequences are LGHDT and YNNKEL (reference sequence).

The chain joins TRBV20-1 to TRBJ2-3; 9 bases align to TRBD1. CDR3 length equals 15 residues. From germline, CDR1 is DFQATT and CDR2 SNEGSKA (reference sequence). J was trimmed by 2 bases and V by 4 bases; bases with no gene match: 7. DNA of the CDR3: TGCAGTGCTAAGTCCGGGACAGGGATCACAGATACGCAGTATTTT. Its translation is CSAKSGTGITDTQYF.

The rearrangement joins TRBV4-3 to TRBJ1-4, with TRBD1 as a possible D gene (6 bases). From germline, CDR1 is LGHNA and CDR2 YSLEER. Trimming removed 1 base at V and 8 bases at J, with 14 bases between. The CDR3 sequence is 15 residues long. CDR3 loop: CASSQGSGEGEKLFF. The CDR3 coding sequence is TGCGCCAGCAGCCAAGGATCAGGGGAGGGCGAAAAACTGTTTTTT.

In this sample, this clonotype turned up once. This sequence joins TRBV20-1 and TRBJ2-1; 11 nucleotides align to TRBD2. CDR1 is DFQATT and CDR2 is SNEGSKA in the germline V gene (reference sequence). The CDR3 runs to 13 residues. The CDR3 region has the DNA TGCAATGCGCCGGTAGCGGGAGGGCATGAGCAGTTCTTC. This encodes CNAPVAGGHEQFF.

The gene calls are TRBV2 and TRBJ2-2, with a possible D match to TRBD2 (7 bases). This CDR3 spans 14 amino acids. The V gene lost 8 bases and the J gene lost 4 bases, with 14 bases spanning the gap. CDR1 SNHLY and CDR2 FYNNEI come from the germline V gene. The CDR3 protein is CASRGASGTGELFF. The CDR3 nucleotides read TGTGCCAGCCGGGGGGCTAGCGGCACCGGGGAGCTGTTTTTT.

The V gene is TRBV30, the J gene TRBJ2-3, with D tentatively TRBD2 (6 bases). Germline-derived CDR1 and CDR2 are GTSNPN and SVGIG (reference sequence). The CDR3 spans 13 residues. V lost 4 bases to trimming and J lost 4 bases, with 12 bases between them. The CDR3 loop reads CAWTRGVSDTQYF. The DNA of the CDR3 is TGTGCCTGGACCCGCGGGGTTTCAGATACGCAGTATTTT. The full variable domain, with the rest looked up from reference TRBV30 and TRBJ2-3, is SQTIHQWPATLVQPVGSPLSLECTVEGTSNPNLYWYRQAAGRGLQLLFYSVGIGQISSEVPQNLSASRPQDRQFILSSKKLLLSDSGFYLCAWTRGVSDTQYFGPGTRLTVL.